Listed below are T cell receptor beta chains from one sample, sequenced in a study of blood T cells in healthy people across ages. Each CDR3 protein is one row after TCRdb ran MiXCR on the 5' RACE reads. Here the sample spans hundreds of thousands of distinct CDR3 sequences, roughly 56% being singletons. The sequencing sample was made of blood. These receptors originate from a man aged 35-49 years in good health. Both conserved end residues are part of each CDR3. D genes are given only for firm matches. Rows may omit the clone size; those that give it use once, few, many or a size class.

D: TRBD2
V: TRBV7-2
size: few
J: TRBJ2-7
DNA: TGTGCCAGCAGCTTAGCCGGGGGGGCCTACAATGAGCAGTACTTC
CDR3: CASSLAGGAYNEQYF

D: -
V: TRBV27
size: -
J: TRBJ1-2
DNA: TGTGCCAGCAGTTTATCTCGACAAGGAGGTGGCTATGGCTACACCTTC
CDR3: CASSLSRQGGGYGYTF

D: -
V: TRBV6-1
size: -
J: TRBJ2-3
DNA: TGTGCCAGCAGAGTTAGCGGAAAGGGCACAGATACGCAGTATTTT
CDR3: CASRVSGKGTDTQYF

D: -
V: TRBV7-9
size: -
J: TRBJ1-6
DNA: TGTGCCAGCAGCTTATTTCTCGGGGGCTCCTATAATTCACCCCTCCACTTT
CDR3: CASSLFLGGSYNSPLHF

D: TRBD1
V: TRBV28
size: -
J: TRBJ2-5
DNA: TGTGCCAGCAGTAATTTTCAAAACACAGGGGTAACCCAGTACTTC
CDR3: CASSNFQNTGVTQYF

D: -
V: TRBV20-1
size: -
J: TRBJ2-3
DNA: TGCAGTGCTAGAGATTTTGCGGGAAGGATCACAGATACGCAGTATTTT
CDR3: CSARDFAGRITDTQYF

D: TRBD2
V: TRBV7-9
size: few
J: TRBJ2-1
DNA: TGTGCCAGCAGCCCGACTAGCATTGAGCAGTTCTTC
CDR3: CASSPTSIEQFF

D: -
V: TRBV20-1
size: -
J: TRBJ2-3
DNA: TGCAGTGCTAGACCGAACACAGATACGCAGTATTTT
CDR3: CSARPNTDTQYF

D: TRBD1
V: TRBV28
size: few
J: TRBJ2-7
DNA: TGTGCCAGCAGACCTGGACAGGGGGACGAGCAGTACTTC
CDR3: CASRPGQGDEQYF

D: TRBD1
V: TRBV6-5
size: -
J: TRBJ1-1
DNA: TGTGCCAGCAAAATGGGCAGGGGGGGGACTGAAGCTTTCTTT
CDR3: CASKMGRGGTEAFF

D: TRBD1
V: TRBV20-1
size: -
J: TRBJ1-6
DNA: TGCAGTGCTAGGACCGGGACAGAGAATTCACCCCTCCACTTT
CDR3: CSARTGTENSPLHF

D: -
V: TRBV7-2
size: few
J: TRBJ2-3
DNA: TGTGCCAGCAGCGACGGTGGTGCGCAGTATTTT
CDR3: CASSDGGAQYF

D: -
V: TRBV20-1
size: -
J: TRBJ2-1
DNA: TGCAGTGCCAAGTTGTGGGGGACCTACAATGAGCAGTTCTTC
CDR3: CSAKLWGTYNEQFF

D: -
V: TRBV19
size: -
J: TRBJ2-6
DNA: TGTGCCAGTAGTATAGCAGAACGTTCGGGCAACGTCCTGACTTTC
CDR3: CASSIAERSGNVLTF

D: -
V: TRBV6-5
size: -
J: TRBJ2-4
DNA: TGTGCCAGCAGAACCACGGACTCAGGATACAATGAGCAGTACTTC
CDR3: CASRTTDSGYNEQYF

D: TRBD2
V: TRBV29-1
size: -
J: TRBJ2-4
DNA: TGCAGCGTCCTCGGACTAGCGGGAGTTTCGTACGAGCATTACTTC
CDR3: CSVLGLAGVSYEHYF

D: TRBD1
V: TRBV20-1
size: -
J: TRBJ2-6
DNA: TGCAGTGCTAGGGACAGGGGAGGTGGGGCCAACGTCCTGACTTTC
CDR3: CSARDRGGGANVLTF

D: TRBD1
V: TRBV27
size: -
J: TRBJ1-5
DNA: TGTGCCAGCAGTTTGGAGGCCAGGGGGGGGAGCAATCAGCCCCAGCATTTT
CDR3: CASSLEARGGSNQPQHF

D: -
V: TRBV5-1
size: -
J: TRBJ2-1
DNA: TGCGCCAGCAGCCCCCTTCAGGGGAGCGATGAGCAGTTCTTC
CDR3: CASSPLQGSDEQFF

D: -
V: TRBV6-1
size: -
J: TRBJ2-5
DNA: TGTGCCAGCACCATAAAACCCGGGACGGGATCTGGGTTTGGGTACTTC
CDR3: CASTIKPGTGSGFGYF

D: TRBD2
V: TRBV6-2/TRBV6-3
size: -
J: TRBJ2-5
DNA: TGTGCCAGCAGTTACCCCCTAGCGGGGTACCAAGAGACCCAGTACTTC
CDR3: CASSYPLAGYQETQYF

D: -
V: TRBV7-9
size: -
J: TRBJ2-3
DNA: TGTGCCAGCAGCCGACTAGAGGATACGCAGTATTTT
CDR3: CASSRLEDTQYF

D: -
V: TRBV7-2
size: -
J: TRBJ2-3
DNA: TGTGCCAGCAGCTTAGTTCTTGCTAGAGGAGCAGATACGCAGTATTTT
CDR3: CASSLVLARGADTQYF

D: TRBD1
V: TRBV27
size: -
J: TRBJ2-2
DNA: TGTGCCAGCAGTTTATCGACAGGGGTGATCACCGGGGAGCTGTTTTTT
CDR3: CASSLSTGVITGELFF